Listed below are T cell receptor beta chains from one sample, sequenced in a study of cytomegalovirus exposure and HLA in healthy donors. The data were produced by immunoSEQ multiplex PCR, yet TCRdb's version contains in-frame clones alone and is incomplete. The table has approximately 220,000 clones, around nine tenths seen once. What was sequenced was PBMCs. All receptors derive from a woman aged 18-30 years in good health and CMV-seronegative. CDR3s include the opening cysteine and the closing phenylalanine or tryptophan. D genes are given only for firm matches. Expanded clones get a size class; other rows say once, few or many, or leave the size out.

NA	TRBV7-9	TRBJ1-2	TRBD1	CASSDLEEDRNHYGYTF	TGTGCCAGCAGCGATTTAGAGGAGGACAGGAACCACTATGGCTACACCTTC
NA	TRBV7-6	TRBJ2-3	TRBD2	CASSPNPILAGVPDTQYF	TGTGCCAGCAGCCCAAACCCAATACTAGCGGGAGTCCCAGATACGCAGTATTTT
NA	TRBV11-2	TRBJ2-4	NA	CASSLVLAGKNIQYF	TGTGCCAGCAGCTTAGTTTTGGCGGGCAAAAACATTCAGTACTTC
NA	TRBV7-7	TRBJ2-7	TRBD2	CASSLGLAGEGEQYF	TGTGCCAGCAGCTTAGGTTTAGCGGGAGAGGGCGAGCAGTACTTC
NA	TRBV6-6	TRBJ1-4	NA	CASSYSGGEKLFF	TGTGCCAGCAGTTACTCGGGGGGTGAAAAACTGTTTTTT
NA	TRBV27	TRBJ1-1	NA	CASSPNASGGDTEAFF	TGTGCCAGCAGTCCCAATGCTTCGGGAGGGGACACTGAAGCTTTCTTT
NA	TRBV6-5	TRBJ2-7	TRBD1	CASSQTGTYEQYF	TGTGCCAGCAGCCAGACAGGGACCTACGAGCAGTACTTC
NA	TRBV29-1	TRBJ1-5	NA	CSAGEGGNQPQHF	TGCAGCGCCGGAGAGGGTGGCAATCAGCCCCAGCATTTT
NA	TRBV5-1	TRBJ1-1	NA	CASSDRQATNTEAFF	TGCGCCAGCAGCGACAGACAGGCCACGAACACTGAAGCTTTCTTT
NA	TRBV4-1	TRBJ2-2	TRBD2	CASSRPSGTGELFF	TGCGCCAGCAGTAGGCCTAGCGGCACCGGGGAGCTGTTTTTT
once	TRBV5-1	TRBJ2-2	TRBD1	CASSTVGQYTGELFF	TGCGCCAGCAGCACGGTGGGACAGTACACCGGGGAGCTGTTTTTT